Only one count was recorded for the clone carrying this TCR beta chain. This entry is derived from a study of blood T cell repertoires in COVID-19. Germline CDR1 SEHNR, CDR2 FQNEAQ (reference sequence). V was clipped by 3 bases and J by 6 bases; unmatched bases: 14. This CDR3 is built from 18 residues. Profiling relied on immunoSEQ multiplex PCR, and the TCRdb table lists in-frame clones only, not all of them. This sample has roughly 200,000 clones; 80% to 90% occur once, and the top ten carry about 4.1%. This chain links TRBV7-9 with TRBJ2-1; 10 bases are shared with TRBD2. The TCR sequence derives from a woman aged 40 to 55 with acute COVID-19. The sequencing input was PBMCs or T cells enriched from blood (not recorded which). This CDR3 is CASSFGASWGLAPNEQFF. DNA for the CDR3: TGTGCCAGCAGCTTTGGAGCATCTTGGGGACTAGCGCCCAATGAGCAGTTCTTC.